A single sample gave rise to the 9 T cell receptor beta chains below, sequenced in a study of cytomegalovirus exposure and HLA in healthy donors. The PCR made use of 60 Vbeta and 13 Jbeta primers. Assay used: immunoSEQ multiplex PCR; TCRdb lists only in-frame clones, some missing. The table has roughly 100,000 clones, over 80% seen once. Sequencing was done on a sample of PBMCs. Every receptor here comes from a female donor in good health and CMV-seropositive.

The rearrangement uses TRBV13 and TRBJ2-7; D gene unclear. V lost 5 bases and J 2 bases, leaving 10 bases between the germline ends. This CDR3 is built from 13 residues. CDR1 is PRHDT, CDR2 FYEKMQ, per germline (reference sequence). The DNA for the CDR3 is TGTGCCAGCAGCCCCGACACAGCCTACGAGCAGTACTTC. Protein product: CASSPDTAYEQYF.

This clone was seen a handful of times. The chain has TRBV29-1 and TRBJ1-1; no reliable D call. Trimming took 7 bases from V and 3 from J, leaving 12 bases between them. The germline gives CDR1 SQVTM, CDR2 ANQGSEA. The length of the CDR3 is 12 residues. The CDR3 DNA follows: TGCAGCGATATTGACACGGACACTGAAGCTTTCTTT. Translated, it gives CSDIDTDTEAFF.

The rearrangement links TRBV30 to TRBJ2-7; 8 bases fit TRBD2. Germline-derived CDR1 and CDR2 are GTSNPN and SVGIG (reference sequence). The CDR3 runs 14 residues. J gave up 9 bases and V 7 bases, and 17 bases lay outside the gene matches. The CDR3 here is CAFDLSAGEARQYF. The CDR3, as DNA: TGTGCCTTCGACCTATCAGCGGGAGAGGCGAGGCAGTACTTC.

DNA for the CDR3: TGCGCCAGTGCCTTCAGGGGGCTCACTGAAGCTTTCTTT. Its protein is CASAFRGLTEAFF. The chain carries TRBV5-1 and TRBJ1-1; 8 nucleotides align to TRBD1. This CDR3 is 13 amino acids long. The ends lost 8 bases at V and 4 bases at J; junction bases unmatched: 7. The germline CDR1 and CDR2 sequences are SGHRS and YFSETQ.

J is TRBJ2-3 and V is TRBV9, with 9 bases aligning to TRBD2. Looked up from germline, CDR1 is SGDLS and CDR2 is YYNGEE. This CDR3 is 15 amino acids long. V lost 3 bases to trimming and J lost 4 bases; unmatched junction nucleotides: 6. The CDR3 sequence is CASSARGGGPDTQYF. The DNA of the CDR3 is TGTGCCAGCAGCGCGCGGGGGGGCGGGCCAGATACGCAGTATTTT.

Only one count was recorded for this clone. V and J are TRBV28 and TRBJ1-2; 7 positions match TRBD1. The length of the CDR3 is 15 residues. V dropped 5 bases and J dropped 6; count of bases not matched to a gene: 12. Germline V CDR1 and CDR2: MDHEN, SYDVKM. CDR3 nucleotides: TGTGCCAGCAGTCCCCCCGACAGGGTCATCGATGGCTACACCTTC. It specifies CASSPPDRVIDGYTF.

This clone was recorded only once. The rearrangement joins TRBV7-2 to TRBJ2-7; TRBD1 aligns across 7 bases. Germline lookup yields CDR1 SGHTA and CDR2 FQGNSA. The CDR3 spans 14 residues. V lost 5 bases to trimming and J lost 2 bases; unmatched junction nucleotides: 6. The CDR3 protein is CASSPRDSAYEQYF. In nucleotides, the CDR3 is TGTGCCAGCAGCCCGAGGGACAGCGCCTACGAGCAGTACTTC.

This CDR3 is CAIRGGGGDGDNEQFF. The CDR3 nucleotides read TGTGCCATCCGCGGTGGAGGGGGCGACGGGGACAATGAGCAGTTCTTC. This chain uses TRBV10-3 with TRBJ2-1; a possible D gene is TRBD1 (7 bases). The CDR3 sequence is 16 residues long. The V gene lost 8 bases and the J gene lost 5 bases, with 22 bases spanning the gap. Germline V CDR1 and CDR2: ENHRY, SYGVKD.

The chain recombines TRBV10-1 with TRBJ1-2; D gene uncertain. In germline, CDR1 is WNHNN, CDR2 SYGVQD (reference sequence). The CDR3 is 13 residues long. The V and J ends lost 2 bases and 6 bases respectively, with 10 bases between them. CDR3 sequence: CASSENWSDGYTF. The CDR3 DNA sequence: TGCGCCAGCAGTGAGAATTGGTCAGATGGCTACACCTTC.